Sequencing of this T cell receptor (beta chain) was carried out in a study of control samples from healthy donors and cancer patients. Method: immunoSEQ multiplex PCR; TCRdb's copy keeps in-frame clones and lacks some. The top ten clones hold roughly 12% of a sample with 130,000 or so clones, approximately 87% of them seen once. CDR1 SGHTA and CDR2 FQGTGA come from the germline V gene. Trimming removed 5 bases from V and 7 bases from J; junction bases left unmatched: 12. There are 17 residues in the CDR3. The chain links TRBV7-3 to TRBJ2-2, with 11 bases lining up with TRBD1. The sequenced material came from blood. The sequence was collected from a man aged 30 to 45 in good health. DNA of the CDR3: TGTGCCAGCAGCCTCGTAGGGGGACAGGGGGGAATCGGGGAGCTGTTTTTT. This codes for CASSLVGGQGGIGELFF.